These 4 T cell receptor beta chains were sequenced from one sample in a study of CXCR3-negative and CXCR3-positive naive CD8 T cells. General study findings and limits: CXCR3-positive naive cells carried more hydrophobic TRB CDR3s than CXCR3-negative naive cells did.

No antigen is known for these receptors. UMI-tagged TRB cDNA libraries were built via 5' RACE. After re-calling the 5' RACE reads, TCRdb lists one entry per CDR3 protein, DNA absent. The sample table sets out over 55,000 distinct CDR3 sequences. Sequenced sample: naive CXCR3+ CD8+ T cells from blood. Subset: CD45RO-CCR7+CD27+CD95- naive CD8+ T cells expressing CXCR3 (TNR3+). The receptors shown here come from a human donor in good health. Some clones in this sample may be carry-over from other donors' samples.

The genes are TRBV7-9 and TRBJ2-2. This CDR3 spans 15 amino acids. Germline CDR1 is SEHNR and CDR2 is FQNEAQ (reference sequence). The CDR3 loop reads CASSPPVGNTGELFF.

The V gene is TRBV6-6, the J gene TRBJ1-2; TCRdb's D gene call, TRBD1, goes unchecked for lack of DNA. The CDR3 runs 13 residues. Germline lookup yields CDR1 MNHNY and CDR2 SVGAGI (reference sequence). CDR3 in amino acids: CASSYETAYGYTF.

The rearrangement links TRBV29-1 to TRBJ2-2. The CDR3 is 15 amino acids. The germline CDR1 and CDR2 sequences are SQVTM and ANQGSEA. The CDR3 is CSVESTDANTGELFF.

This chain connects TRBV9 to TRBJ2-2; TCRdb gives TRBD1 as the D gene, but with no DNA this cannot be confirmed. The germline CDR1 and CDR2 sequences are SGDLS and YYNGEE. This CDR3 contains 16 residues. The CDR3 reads CASGHHWDRNTGELFF.